What follows are 23 T cell receptor beta chains derived from one specimen sequenced in a study of cytomegalovirus exposure and HLA in healthy donors (dated by TCRdb to 2017 to 2019). Libraries were made using the immunoSEQ multiplex PCR assay. A mixture of 60 forward primers for TCR Vbeta segments and 13 reverse primers for TCR Jbeta segments was used in the multiplex PCR. In its TCRdb copy, this immuneACCESS table keeps in-frame sequences only and misses some clones. Where compared with another copy, unresolved V genes explain less than half of these, and the others have no known cause. This sample gives around 130,000 clones in total; roughly four fifths of them show up just once. Jointly, the top ten make up 0.95% to 1.5% of the sample. Sequencing was carried out using PBMCs. All receptors derive from a boy aged 5-17 years in good health and CMV-seronegative.

V is TRBV30 and J is TRBJ2-7; a weak D match, TRBD2 (6 bases). Looked up from germline, CDR1 is GTSNPN and CDR2 is SVGIG (reference sequence). This CDR3 is 13 amino acids long. V was trimmed by 1 base and J by 7 bases, leaving 14 bases between them. The CDR3 DNA reads TGTGCCTGGAGTGGAATGGTCCGGGGGGAGCAGTACTTC. This sequence encodes CAWSGMVRGEQYF.

The chain uses TRBV10-3 and TRBJ2-7; possibly TRBD2 for D (6 bases). Trimming took off 2 bases at V and 2 bases at J, with 13 bases between the two ends. The CDR3 consists of 15 residues. Germline lookup yields CDR1 ENHRY and CDR2 SYGVKD. Here the CDR3 reads CAISEMGAGPYEQYF. CDR3 sequence (DNA): TGTGCCATCAGTGAGATGGGCGCGGGGCCCTACGAGCAGTACTTC.

The gene calls are TRBV5-4 and TRBJ1-1, with D possibly being TRBD1 (5 bases). Trimming removed 0 bases from V and 5 bases from J, with 5 bases in between. Per germline, CDR1 SGHNT and CDR2 YYREEE (reference sequence). The CDR3 has 12 amino acids. The CDR3 sequence: CASSLDRTEAFF. In DNA, the CDR3 is TGTGCCAGCAGCTTGGACAGGACTGAAGCTTTCTTT.

This chain links TRBV4-2 with TRBJ2-1; 11 bases are a match to TRBD2. The ends lost 4 bases at V and 7 bases at J; junction bases unmatched: 9. There are 16 residues in the CDR3. Germline lookup yields CDR1 LGHNA and CDR2 YNFKEQ. The CDR3 loop reads CASSRNGGLADNEQFF. CDR3 nucleotides: TGTGCCAGCAGCCGGAATGGGGGACTAGCGGATAATGAGCAGTTCTTC.

This chain joins TRBV6-6 and TRBJ2-1; possible D gene TRBD1, 5 bases. This CDR3 is 14 amino acids long. CDR1 and CDR2 (germline): MNHNY, SVGAGI (reference sequence). V lost 7 bases and J lost 3, with 13 bases in between. The CDR3 nucleotides read TGTGCCAGCAAGGCAGGGCTACTCTACAATGAGCAGTTCTTC. The encoded protein is CASKAGLLYNEQFF.

This rearrangement joins TRBV18 to TRBJ2-7; D perhaps matches TRBD1 (6 bases). Germline CDR1 and CDR2: KGHSH and LQKENI. The CDR3 extends over 11 amino acids. V dropped 5 bases and J dropped 5 bases, with 7 bases sitting between them. The CDR3 coding sequence is TGTGCCAGCTCAAGGGGGAACGAGCAGTACTTC. This sequence encodes CASSRGNEQYF.

The rearrangement links TRBV7-9 to TRBJ2-7, with D tentatively TRBD1 (6 bases). The germline V gene has CDR1 SEHNR and CDR2 FQNEAQ (reference sequence). V was pared by 5 bases and J by 2 bases, with 16 bases between. This CDR3 comprises 15 residues. This CDR3 is CASSEPQDSTYEQYF. CDR3 coding DNA: TGTGCCAGCAGCGAGCCCCAGGACAGTACCTACGAGCAGTACTTC.

The chain has TRBV5-1 and TRBJ2-1; 9 bases are shared with TRBD2. The junction had 2 bases not matched to a gene; V was cut back by 0 bases and J by 1 base. This CDR3 comprises 16 residues. The germline gives CDR1 SGHRS, CDR2 YFSETQ. Written as DNA, the CDR3 is TGCGCCAGCAGCTTGGCCAGCGGGAGGTCCTACAATGAGCAGTTCTTC. Protein product: CASSLASGRSYNEQFF.

The chain uses TRBV5-1 and TRBJ2-1; 11 nucleotides align to TRBD2. Trimming removed 0 bases from V and 9 bases from J; junction bases left unmatched: 5. This CDR3 spans 15 amino acids. The germline V gene has CDR1 SGHRS and CDR2 YFSETQ. The DNA for the CDR3 is TGCGCCAGCAGCTTGGCAGATAGCGGGAGGGGTGAGCAGTTCTTC. Translating gives CASSLADSGRGEQFF. The full variable domain, its missing parts supplied by reference TRBV5-1 and TRBJ2-1, is KAGVTQTPRYLIKTRGQQVTLSCSPISGHRSVSWYQQTPGQGLQFLFEYFSETQRNKGNFPGRFSGRQFSNSRSEMNVSTLELGDSALYLCASSLADSGRGEQFFGPGTRLTVL.

Written as DNA, the CDR3 is TGTGCCAGCAGCCGTCGCGGGTTGGGCTCCTACGAGCAGTACTTC. It translates to CASSRRGLGSYEQYF. The J gene is TRBJ2-7, the V gene TRBV7-2; D might be TRBD2 (5 bases). The germline gives CDR1 SGHTA, CDR2 FQGNSA. The ends were cut back, 5 bases at V and 0 bases at J, with 14 bases in the middle. This CDR3 contains 15 residues.

The chain uses TRBV5-1 and TRBJ2-1; 8 nucleotides agree with TRBD2. Trimming cost V 0 bases and J 3 bases; bases outside gene matches: 5. Germline CDR1 is SGHRS and CDR2 is YFSETQ. The CDR3 loop spans 16 amino acids. The CDR3 DNA follows: TGCGCCAGCAGCTTGGGACTAGCGCCGATCTACAATGAGCAGTTCTTC. This codes for CASSLGLAPIYNEQFF.

This clone appeared a single time. The chain is built from TRBV4-3 and TRBJ2-6; D possibly corresponds to TRBD1 (6 bases). CDR1 and CDR2 (germline): LGHNA, YSLEER. The V gene lost 1 base and the J gene lost 1 base, with 20 bases spanning the gap. CDR3 length: 20 residues. Here the CDR3 DNA reads TGCGCCAGCAGCCAAGGGGTGAGGGGACACCCTACTTCTGGGGCCAACGTCCTGACTTTC. Protein: CASSQGVRGHPTSGANVLTF.

This rearrangement joins TRBV7-9 to TRBJ1-1; the D is unclear. CDR1 is SEHNR, CDR2 FQNEAQ, per germline (reference sequence). CDR3 length: 16 amino acids. Between the trimmed V and J ends, which lost 1 base and 0 bases, there was a span of 12 bases. CDR3 in amino acids: CASSLVDSGLNTEAFF. The CDR3 region has the DNA TGTGCCAGCAGCTTAGTAGATTCAGGCCTGAACACTGAAGCTTTCTTT.

The J gene is TRBJ2-7, the V gene TRBV10-3; 7 nucleotides line up with TRBD1. CDR3 length equals 14 residues. From germline, CDR1 is ENHRY and CDR2 SYGVKD. Trimming at V came to 5 bases and at J to 3 bases, leaving 7 bases not matched to a gene. CDR3 DNA: TGTGCCATCAGTAACCTGGGACAGAGCTACGAGCAGTACTTC. Amino acid sequence: CAISNLGQSYEQYF.

The rearrangement uses TRBV30 and TRBJ1-6; D gene unclear. Germline assignment: CDR1 GTSNPN and CDR2 SVGIG (reference sequence). This CDR3 has 15 amino acids. V was pared by 0 bases and J by 0 bases, with 6 bases between. The CDR3 is CAWSVQLSYNSPLHF. The CDR3 region has the DNA TGTGCCTGGAGTGTACAGCTCTCCTATAATTCACCCCTCCACTTT.

This clone was found once. This chain uses TRBV7-9 with TRBJ2-5, with TRBD2 as a possible D gene (5 bases). Germline V gene lookup returns CDR1 SEHNR and CDR2 FQNEAQ (reference sequence). This CDR3 has 15 residues. Trimming removed 5 bases from V and 4 bases from J, with 17 bases in between. The chain's CDR3 is CASSIHRAEGETQYF. In DNA form, the CDR3 reads TGTGCCAGCAGCATACACCGGGCCGAGGGAGAGACCCAGTACTTC.

The chain has TRBV6-4 and TRBJ2-2; 7 bases line up with TRBD1. This CDR3 comprises 15 residues. Per the germline V gene, CDR1 is MRHNA and CDR2 is SNTAGT. Germline trimming cut 9 bases from V and 4 bases from J; bases unmatched to any gene: 11. The CDR3 loop is CARRGQNYFTGELFF. CDR3 coding DNA: TGTGCCAGAAGGGGACAGAATTATTTCACCGGGGAGCTGTTTTTT.

This chain joins TRBV6-6 and TRBJ1-1; D is possibly TRBD1 (6 bases). CDR3 length equals 14 residues. CDR1 is MNHNY and CDR2 is SVGAGI in the germline V gene (reference sequence). Trimming took off 5 bases at V and 6 bases at J, with 16 bases between the two ends. CDR3 residues: CASSHRTETAEAFF. For the CDR3, the DNA is TGTGCCAGCAGTCACCGGACAGAGACGGCTGAAGCTTTCTTT.

CDR3 in DNA: TGCGCCAGCAGCATAGGACAGGGCCCTGAAGCTTTCTTT. Amino acids: CASSIGQGPEAFF. The genes are TRBV5-1 and TRBJ1-1; 8 bases line up with TRBD1. Germline loops: CDR1 SGHRS, CDR2 YFSETQ. The CDR3 runs to 13 residues. V lost 4 bases and J lost 6; bases outside the gene matches: 5.

V is TRBV5-1 and J is TRBJ2-7, with TRBD2 as a possible D gene (5 bases). CDR1 is SGHRS and CDR2 is YFSETQ in the germline V gene. The CDR3 sequence is 16 residues long. The V gene lost 2 bases and the J gene lost 2 bases, with 17 bases spanning the gap. DNA of the CDR3: TGCGCCAGCAGCTTCTTGGACGGAGGCAACGCCTACGAGCAGTACTTC. Its protein product is CASSFLDGGNAYEQYF.

The rearrangement links TRBV11-3 to TRBJ2-7; possibly TRBD1 for D (5 bases). The CDR3 runs to 15 residues. V shed 3 bases and J shed 0 bases, with 12 bases lying between them. Germline values: CDR1 SGHNT, CDR2 YENEEA. CDR3 nucleotides: TGTGCCAGCAGCTTTGACAGTTCGAGCTCCTACGAGCAGTACTTC. This translates into CASSFDSSSSYEQYF.

This sequence joins TRBV30 and TRBJ1-1; a possible D gene is TRBD1 (5 bases). The germline gives CDR1 GTSNPN, CDR2 SVGIG (reference sequence). This CDR3 has 15 amino acids. V gave up 4 bases and J gave up 1 base, with 16 bases separating them. In DNA, the CDR3 is TGTGCCTGGAACTTGCAGGGCTTGGGGAACACTGAAGCTTTCTTT. Amino acids: CAWNLQGLGNTEAFF.

This sequence joins TRBV7-9 and TRBJ1-1, with D maybe TRBD1 (6 bases). Germline V gives CDR1 SEHNR, CDR2 FQNEAQ (reference sequence). V gave up 3 bases and J gave up 6 bases, with 17 bases separating them. The CDR3 loop spans 15 amino acids. CDR3 loop: CASSFTQGYGAEAFF. The CDR3 DNA is TGTGCCAGCAGCTTCACCCAGGGGTATGGGGCTGAAGCTTTCTTT.